This T cell receptor beta chain was sequenced in a study of cytomegalovirus exposure and HLA in healthy donors. The study's findings and limits: Researchers catalogued approximately 170 TCR beta chains as cytomegalovirus-associated.

Comment on this clone: Its specificity is not known.

This CDR3 is built from 13 residues. The ends lost 11 bases at V and 6 bases at J; junction bases unmatched: 8. Looked up from germline, CDR1 is SNHLY and CDR2 is FYNNEI. The study ran its PCR with 60 Vbeta and 13 Jbeta primers. Using immunoSEQ multiplex PCR, the repertoire was profiled, and TCRdb retains in-frame clones only, with some absent. Of 90,000 to 110,000 clones in the sample, about three quarters were seen once. The chain carries TRBV2 and TRBJ1-1; 11 bases match TRBD1. Sample: PBMCs. This sequence was found in a male donor in good health and CMV-seronegative. CDR3 amino acids: CAGGTGGGPEAFF. The CDR3 bases are TGTGCCGGTGGGACAGGGGGAGGCCCTGAAGCTTTCTTT.